The 17 T cell receptor beta chains given below trace back to one sample, sequenced in a study of blood T cell repertoires in COVID-19. Profiling relied on immunoSEQ multiplex PCR, and the TCRdb table lists in-frame clones only, not all of them. The sample holds about 39,000 clones, roughly 80% seen once. Material for sequencing was peripheral blood. Receptor source: a man aged 60 to 69 in a cohort sampled during active COVID-19.

This clone was seen only once. The chain uses TRBV19 and TRBJ2-1; TRBD1 agrees at 11 bases. The CDR3 contains 15 residues. The ends lost 3 bases at V and 6 bases at J; junction bases unmatched: 4. Per the germline V gene, CDR1 is LNHDA and CDR2 is SQIVND (reference sequence). The CDR3 DNA reads TGTGCCAGTAGTATGTACGGACAGGGGGCCAATGAGCAGTTCTTC. This codes for CASSMYGQGANEQFF.

This clone occurred once. This CDR3 is CATGQGKNEQFF. DNA of the CDR3: TGTGCCACCGGCCAGGGGAAGAATGAGCAGTTCTTC. The chain has TRBV24-1 and TRBJ2-1, with D possibly matching TRBD1 (6 bases). The CDR3 spans 12 residues. Germline lookup yields CDR1 KGHDR and CDR2 SFDVKD. The germline V and J ends were trimmed by 9 bases and 7 bases, with 12 bases remaining between them.

The sample holds one count of this clone. The rearrangement joins TRBV4-2 to TRBJ1-2; 10 nucleotides line up with TRBD1. Germline V gene data show CDR1 as LGHNA and CDR2 as YNFKEQ. CDR3 length: 17 residues. V lost 4 bases to trimming and J lost 5 bases; unmatched junction nucleotides: 13. The CDR3 loop reads CASSPGTGALWEYGYTF. CDR3 nucleotide sequence: TGTGCCAGCAGCCCTGGGACAGGGGCGCTCTGGGAATATGGCTACACCTTC.

The V call is TRBV30, the J call TRBJ2-7; maybe TRBD1 (6 bases). V was clipped by 5 bases and J by 2 bases, with 19 bases between them. There are 15 residues in the CDR3. Germline CDR1 reads GTSNPN; CDR2 reads SVGIG (reference sequence). The DNA for the CDR3 is TGTGCCTGGTCTGGAGCCAGGGGTAAGACCTACGAGCAGTACTTC. Its protein is CAWSGARGKTYEQYF.

This clone was seen only once. The V gene is TRBV27, the J gene TRBJ2-2, with a possible D match to TRBD2 (6 bases). The germline CDR1 and CDR2 sequences are MNHEY and SMNVEV (reference sequence). V lost 7 bases to trimming and J lost 6 bases, with 12 bases between them. CDR3 length: 13 amino acids. This CDR3 is CASKGRTAGELFF. Here the CDR3 DNA reads TGTGCCAGCAAAGGGAGGACGGCCGGGGAGCTGTTTTTT.

This rearrangement joins TRBV5-4 to TRBJ2-2, with D possibly TRBD1 on 5 matching bases. The CDR3 loop spans 14 amino acids. Germline lookup yields CDR1 SGHNT and CDR2 YYREEE (reference sequence). With 0 bases removed from V and 6 bases from J, the gap between germline ends came to 9 bases. CDR3 amino acids: CASSLVGVPGELFF. CDR3 in DNA: TGTGCCAGCAGCTTGGTAGGGGTACCCGGGGAGCTGTTTTTT.

This chain connects TRBV30 to TRBJ1-2; D is perhaps TRBD1 (6 bases). Trimming took off 0 bases at V and 8 bases at J, with 10 bases between the two ends. The CDR3 extends over 12 amino acids. Germline V CDR1 and CDR2: GTSNPN, SVGIG (reference sequence). The CDR3 DNA reads as TGTGCCTGGAGTGTGGGGGCGTGGGGCTACACCTTC. Its protein product is CAWSVGAWGYTF.

The chain is built from TRBV9 and TRBJ2-5; perhaps TRBD2 as D (6 bases). With 1 base removed from V and 2 bases from J, the gap between germline ends came to 12 bases. Germline V gene sequence: CDR1 SGDLS, CDR2 YYNGEE. The CDR3 contains 15 residues. The CDR3 spells CASSVSGGIQETQYF. The CDR3 DNA sequence: TGTGCCAGCAGCGTATCCGGCGGGATTCAAGAGACCCAGTACTTC.

The genes are TRBV27 and TRBJ2-2; no clear D. The CDR3 is 12 residues long. V gave up 4 bases and J gave up 8 bases, with 8 bases separating them. Germline assignment: CDR1 MNHEY and CDR2 SMNVEV (reference sequence). CDR3 sequence (DNA): TGTGCCAGCAGTTACCTGACAGGGGAGCTGTTTTTT. This codes for CASSYLTGELFF.

The chain couples TRBV28 to TRBJ1-4; 9 bases are shared with TRBD1. V dropped 4 bases and J dropped 6; count of bases not matched to a gene: 3. CDR1 and CDR2 from the germline V gene are MDHEN and SYDVKM. This CDR3 is built from 14 residues. CDR3 loop: CASSSGTGHEKLFF. DNA for the CDR3: TGTGCCAGCAGTTCCGGGACAGGGCATGAAAAACTGTTTTTT.

The chain employs TRBV30 and TRBJ2-1; 11 bases match TRBD2. Germline lookup yields CDR1 GTSNPN and CDR2 SVGIG (reference sequence). Trimming cost V 3 bases and J 15 bases; bases outside gene matches: 10. This CDR3 spans 13 amino acids. CDR3 residues: CAWRIAGGREGFF. Written as DNA, the CDR3 is TGTGCCTGGAGAATAGCGGGGGGGCGCGAGGGGTTCTTC.

The J gene is TRBJ1-3, the V gene TRBV28, with D perhaps TRBD1 (6 bases). The V and J ends lost 9 bases and 4 bases respectively, with 16 bases between them. Per germline, CDR1 MDHEN and CDR2 SYDVKM. The CDR3 spans 14 residues. CDR3 DNA: TGTGCCAGTCGAACAGGGCTGCGGGGAAACACCATATATTTT. Its translation is CASRTGLRGNTIYF. Supplemented by reference TRBV28 and TRBJ1-3, the full variable domain reads DVKVTQSSRYLVKRTGEKVFLECVQDMDHENMFWYRQDPGLGLRLIYFSYDVKMKEKGDIPEGYSVSREKKERFSLILESASTNQTSMYLCASRTGLRGNTIYFGEGSWLTVV.

This clone was observed once. The chain combines TRBV11-2 with TRBJ2-5; 13 nucleotides match TRBD2. V trimming: 5 bases; J trimming: 6 bases; junction bases outside the gene matches: 9. The CDR3 totals 16 residues. The germline gives CDR1 SGHAT, CDR2 FQNNGV. The CDR3 sequence: CASSPRTSGRSQTQYF. CDR3 DNA: TGTGCCAGCAGCCCCCGGACTAGCGGGAGATCGCAGACCCAGTACTTC.

The rearrangement links TRBV18 to TRBJ2-5; possibly TRBD2 for D (5 bases). Per the germline V gene, CDR1 is KGHSH and CDR2 is LQKENI. There are 13 residues in the CDR3. The V end was cut by 6 bases, the J end by 2 bases, with 10 bases between. CDR3 amino acids: CASSPGLQETQYF. The CDR3 DNA sequence: TGTGCCAGCTCCCCGGGGTTGCAAGAGACCCAGTACTTC.

The chain has TRBV2 and TRBJ2-3, with TRBD2 matching 10 bases. V gave up 6 bases and J gave up 0 bases; unmatched junction bases: 0. This CDR3 contains 14 residues. From germline, CDR1 is SNHLY and CDR2 FYNNEI. The CDR3, as DNA: TGTGCCAGCAGACTAGCGGGAAGCACAGATACGCAGTATTTT. Protein sequence: CASRLAGSTDTQYF.

The rearrangement links TRBV7-6 to TRBJ2-7; D is perhaps TRBD2 (6 bases). Germline V gene data show CDR1 as SGHVS and CDR2 as FNYEAQ. Trimming shortened V by 5 bases and J by 2 bases, and 13 bases separated the two germline ends. The CDR3 is made up of 14 amino acids. CDR3 DNA sequence: TGTGCCAGCAGCCCAAGGGACTTTGCCTACGAGCAGTACTTC. Amino acid sequence: CASSPRDFAYEQYF.

V gene TRBV5-1 combines with J gene TRBJ2-2, with 8 bases that match TRBD1. The CDR3 spans 16 residues. Germline assignment: CDR1 SGHRS and CDR2 YFSETQ. V shed 4 bases, J shed 4 bases, and the junction held 9 bases outside the gene matches. CDR3 nucleotide sequence: TGCGCCAGCAGCCCCCGGGACAGGACGGGCACCGGGGAGCTGTTTTTT. Amino acid sequence: CASSPRDRTGTGELFF.